Presented here are 16 T cell receptor beta chains from one specimen sequenced in a study of Ad26.COV2.S vaccination and SARS-CoV-2 variants. Treatment here: about 20 received Ad26.COV2.S at low or high dose, single or two shots; about 5 received placebo; per-sample allocation not given. Collection of the samples took place on day 63 after the first injection of vaccine or placebo. Profiled with immunoSEQ multiplex PCR; TCRdb holds only in-frame clones, not every one. The data show approximately 480,000 clones, with around nine tenths seen just once and about 13% held by the top ten. The specimen comprised peripheral blood, sampled in a trial of Ad26.COV2.S vaccine versus placebo. All receptors come from a person between 18 and 65 years old who received the Ad26.COV2.S COVID-19 vaccine or a placebo.

The genes are TRBV30 and TRBJ1-1, with TRBD1 as a possible D gene (5 bases). The CDR3 extends over 15 amino acids. CDR1 GTSNPN and CDR2 SVGIG come from the germline V gene (reference sequence). Trimming took 3 bases from V and 7 from J, leaving 21 bases between them. CDR3 region: CAWRAGRVAAYEAFF. For the CDR3, the DNA is TGTGCCTGGAGGGCAGGGAGGGTGGCAGCTTATGAAGCTTTCTTT. Full variable domain (missing parts from reference TRBV30 and TRBJ1-1): SQTIHQWPATLVQPVGSPLSLECTVEGTSNPNLYWYRQAAGRGLQLLFYSVGIGQISSEVPQNLSASRPQDRQFILSSKKLLLSDSGFYLCAWRAGRVAAYEAFFGQGTRLTVV.

V usage is TRBV7-3 and J usage is TRBJ2-1; 11 bases line up with TRBD2. The germline V gene encodes CDR1 SGHTA and CDR2 FQGTGA. V was clipped by 7 bases and J by 6 bases; unmatched bases: 5. This CDR3 is built from 14 residues. CDR3 nucleotides: TGTGCCAGCACCATAGCGGGAGGGCTCAATGAGCAGTTCTTC. Its protein product is CASTIAGGLNEQFF.

A note on this clone: Distinct nucleotide sequences in the sample also encode this CDR3. The V and J genes are TRBV5-4 and TRBJ1-2; D is unclear. Germline values: CDR1 SGHNT, CDR2 YYREEE (reference sequence). Trimming removed 4 bases at V and 4 bases at J, with 8 bases between. CDR3 length: 12 residues. The CDR3 coding sequence is TGTGCCAGCAGCCTGGAAGGCTATGGCTACACCTTC. Its protein product is CASSLEGYGYTF. The full variable domain, its missing parts supplied by reference TRBV5-4 and TRBJ1-2, is ETGVTQSPTHLIKTRGQQVTLRCSSQSGHNTVSWYQQALGQGPQFIFQYYREEENGRGNFPPRFSGLQFPNYSSELNVNALELDDSALYLCASSLEGYGYTFGSGTRLTVV.

This chain links TRBV19 with TRBJ1-2; D call uncertain. This CDR3 comprises 14 residues. Trimming pared 5 bases from V and 8 bases from J, leaving 18 bases between. Germline assignment: CDR1 LNHDA and CDR2 SQIVND (reference sequence). The chain's CDR3 is CASSPLSRATGYTF. The CDR3 DNA follows: TGTGCCAGTAGTCCGCTGAGTCGAGCAACGGGCTACACCTTC.

The chain joins TRBV28 to TRBJ2-5; D unresolved. The CDR3 has 13 amino acids. Germline V lookup: CDR1 MDHEN, CDR2 SYDVKM. The ends were cut back, 5 bases at V and 1 base at J, with 8 bases in the middle. CDR3 sequence reads: CASSPHTQETQYF. The CDR3 coding sequence is TGTGCCAGCAGTCCTCACACCCAAGAGACCCAGTACTTC. Full variable domain (missing parts from reference TRBV28 and TRBJ2-5): DVKVTQSSRYLVKRTGEKVFLECVQDMDHENMFWYRQDPGLGLRLIYFSYDVKMKEKGDIPEGYSVSREKKERFSLILESASTNQTSMYLCASSPHTQETQYFGPGTRLLVL.

The chain has TRBV5-1 and TRBJ2-7; D remains ambiguous. The germline gives CDR1 SGHRS, CDR2 YFSETQ. CDR3 length: 16 residues. V lost 0 bases and J lost 2, with 15 bases in between. The CDR3 protein is CASSLVLRAKTYEQYF. The CDR3 nucleotides read TGCGCCAGCAGCTTGGTACTAAGGGCAAAAACCTACGAGCAGTACTTC.

The chain uses TRBV7-9 and TRBJ2-1; a possible D gene is TRBD2 (5 bases). Per germline, CDR1 SEHNR and CDR2 FQNEAQ (reference sequence). The CDR3 runs to 14 residues. Trimming stripped 6 bases from V and 7 bases from J, with 16 bases between. The CDR3 DNA reads TGTGCCAGCAGGGCGAGAGGGCCGGGGAATGAGCAGTTCTTC. Protein product: CASRARGPGNEQFF.

The chain links TRBV19 to TRBJ2-1; 9 bases agree with TRBD1. Germline values: CDR1 LNHDA, CDR2 SQIVND (reference sequence). The V and J ends lost 7 bases and 10 bases, in that order; junction bases with no gene match: 11. This CDR3 has 14 residues. CDR3 region: CASKDRTGATEQFF. The CDR3 bases are TGTGCCAGTAAGGACCGGACAGGGGCGACGGAGCAGTTCTTC.

The V call is TRBV6-5, the J call TRBJ2-3; 12 positions match TRBD2. J gave up 3 bases and V 4 bases, and 5 bases lay outside the gene matches. The CDR3 extends over 16 amino acids. The germline CDR1 and CDR2 sequences are MNHEY and SVGAGI. The CDR3 protein is CASSSPTSGSTDTQYF. The CDR3 region has the DNA TGTGCCAGCAGTTCGCCGACTAGCGGGAGTACAGATACGCAGTATTTT.

J is TRBJ1-2 and V is TRBV10-3; a weak D match, TRBD1 (6 bases). The CDR3 spans 13 residues. Trimming removed 6 bases at V and 4 bases at J, with 12 bases between. The germline CDR1 and CDR2 sequences are ENHRY and SYGVKD. The CDR3 sequence: CAIRTGEGYGYTF. CDR3 nucleotides: TGTGCCATCAGGACAGGAGAGGGCTATGGCTACACCTTC.

This chain connects TRBV6-1 to TRBJ1-5; D gene unclear. This CDR3 has 12 residues. V was clipped by 2 bases and J by 7 bases, with 6 bases between them. Looked up from germline, CDR1 is MNHNS and CDR2 is SASEGT. The DNA of the CDR3 is TGTGCCAGCAGTGAAAGCCCCCAGCCCCAGCATTTT. It encodes CASSESPQPQHF.

Only a few counts were recorded for this clone. The chain joins TRBV12-3 or TRBV12-4 to TRBJ2-7; no reliable D call. V shed 6 bases and J shed 0 bases, with 9 bases lying between them. This CDR3 spans 13 amino acids. CDR3 DNA sequence: TGTGCCAGCAGATCCGGGTTCTCCTACGAGCAGTACTTC. It specifies CASRSGFSYEQYF.

This chain joins TRBV6-2 or TRBV6-3 and TRBJ2-1; TRBD2 matches 11 bases. V shed 6 bases, J shed 0 bases, and the junction held 10 bases outside the gene matches. The CDR3 length is 18 residues. Germline V gives CDR1 MNHEY, CDR2 SVGEGT. The CDR3: CASSGPGLAAISYNEQFF. For the CDR3, the DNA is TGTGCCAGCAGCGGGCCGGGACTAGCGGCAATCTCCTACAATGAGCAGTTCTTC.

The chain is built from TRBV30 and TRBJ2-1; 10 positions match TRBD2. Per germline, CDR1 GTSNPN and CDR2 SVGIG (reference sequence). The CDR3 sequence is 15 residues long. The V gene end was trimmed by 3 bases and the J gene end by 6 bases; junction bases not matched to a gene: 8. The CDR3 nucleotides are TGTGCCTGGAGCATAGCGGGAGGCGGGGTCAATGAGCAGTTCTTC. Amino acids: CAWSIAGGGVNEQFF.

The gene calls are TRBV11-3 and TRBJ2-1, with TRBD2 matching over 10 bases. Germline V gene data show CDR1 as SGHNT and CDR2 as YENEEA. CDR3 length: 17 residues. The ends lost 4 bases at V and 1 base at J; junction bases unmatched: 7. In DNA, the CDR3 is TGTGCCAGCAGCTCGCCTCTAGCGGGAGCGTCCTACAATGAGCAGTTCTTC. This gives the protein CASSSPLAGASYNEQFF.

This chain connects TRBV7-8 to TRBJ1-1; the D gene is possibly TRBD1 (5 bases). The CDR3 covers 14 residues. V lost 3 bases to trimming and J lost 1 base, with 9 bases between them. The germline V gene encodes CDR1 SGHVS and CDR2 FQNEAQ. CDR3: CASSFIGGNTEAFF. The DNA of the CDR3 is TGTGCCAGCAGCTTTATCGGGGGGAACACTGAAGCTTTCTTT.